Listed here are 16 T cell receptor beta chains from one sample, sequenced in a study of OX40 agonist ivuxolimab in advanced cancers. TCRdb keeps only in-frame clones here, not all; method: immunoSEQ multiplex PCR. In the table there are roughly 66,000 clones, 82% of which are singletons. The starting material was CD4+ or CD8+ T cells sorted from blood, obtained in a trial of the OX40 agonist ivuxolimab. All receptors come from an adult with an advanced solid tumor such as melanoma, head and neck, liver or kidney cancer.

V usage is TRBV7-2 and J usage is TRBJ1-3, with TRBD1 identical over 8 bases. This CDR3 contains 14 residues. Trimming took 2 bases from V and 8 from J; bases not matched to a gene: 5. CDR1 is SGHTA and CDR2 is FQGNSA in the germline V gene. This CDR3 reads CASSLQGAEDTIYF. The DNA of the CDR3 is TGTGCCAGCAGCTTACAGGGGGCGGAGGACACCATATATTTT.

The chain combines TRBV7-9 with TRBJ2-1; D not certain. Germline V lookup: CDR1 SEHNR, CDR2 FQNEAQ (reference sequence). The CDR3 consists of 11 residues. The ends were cut back, 3 bases at V and 9 bases at J, with 6 bases in the middle. DNA of the CDR3: TGTGCCAGCAGCTTTTCCTTTGAGCAGTTCTTC. Its protein product is CASSFSFEQFF.

Only a few counts were recorded for this clone. The chain carries TRBV20-1 and TRBJ2-2; D unclear. The CDR3 covers 11 residues. Deletions cut 4 bases from V and 3 bases from J, with 3 bases between. Germline-derived CDR1 and CDR2 are DFQATT and SNEGSKA (reference sequence). This CDR3 is CSAIDTGELFF. Written as DNA, the CDR3 is TGCAGTGCTATTGACACCGGGGAGCTGTTTTTT.

This sequence joins TRBV4-2 and TRBJ2-2, with 11 bases identical to TRBD2. The V segment lost 4 bases and the J segment 6 bases; nucleotides outside the gene matches: 4. The CDR3 loop spans 15 amino acids. Per germline, CDR1 LGHNA and CDR2 YNFKEQ. As DNA, the CDR3 is TGTGCCAGCAGCCGTAGCGGGGGGGCCCCCGGGGAGCTGTTTTTT. Encoded protein: CASSRSGGAPGELFF.

The chain recombines TRBV5-6 with TRBJ2-1, with 14 bases identical to TRBD2. Per germline, CDR1 SGHDT and CDR2 YYEEEE. J was trimmed by 15 bases and V by 2 bases; bases with no gene match: 13. This CDR3 has 16 residues. The CDR3 DNA follows: TGTGCCAGCAGCTTTCCGAGTTCCGGGACTAGCGGGAGTCGGTTCTTC. It codes for CASSFPSSGTSGSRFF.

This chain joins TRBV10-2 and TRBJ1-4; D remains ambiguous. The germline CDR1 and CDR2 sequences are WSHSY and SAAADI. Trimming pared 8 bases from V and 7 bases from J, leaving 14 bases between. This CDR3 comprises 13 residues. CDR3 sequence (DNA): TGCGCCAGCTTTTTCGCTCTAGGTGAAAAACTGTTTTTT. Amino acids: CASFFALGEKLFF.

This clone was picked up a small number of times. One junction end does not reproduce the germline sequence, and a read error may be involved. This chain joins TRBV20-1 and TRBJ2-5; D is possibly TRBD2 (5 bases). Germline V gives CDR1 DFQATT, CDR2 SNEGSKA (reference sequence). This CDR3 has 11 amino acids. CDR3 DNA: TGCAGTGCCAGAGGGAAGGAGACCCAGTACTTC. Encoded protein: CSARGKETQYF.

This chain links TRBV11-2 with TRBJ1-2, with TRBD1 as a possible D gene (5 bases). The germline gives CDR1 SGHAT, CDR2 FQNNGV. The V end lost 3 bases, the J end lost 4 bases, and 9 bases lay between the germline ends. This CDR3 region has 13 residues. CDR3 DNA sequence: TGTGCCAGCAGCTTTAGACAGCTCTATGGCTACACCTTC. Translating gives CASSFRQLYGYTF.

This sequence joins TRBV14 and TRBJ2-3; 10 nucleotides match TRBD2. CDR1 is SGHDN, CDR2 FVKESK, per germline. The CDR3 loop spans 16 amino acids. V trimming: 2 bases; J trimming: 6 bases; junction bases outside the gene matches: 8. CDR3 in DNA: TGTGCCAGCAGCCAATTAGCGGGGGGTCGGTTTGATACGCAGTATTTT. It translates to CASSQLAGGRFDTQYF.

The J gene is TRBJ1-1, the V gene TRBV5-1; possible D gene TRBD1, 5 bases. V dropped 0 bases and J dropped 1 base, with 10 bases sitting between them. The CDR3 totals 15 residues. The germline V gene encodes CDR1 SGHRS and CDR2 YFSETQ. The CDR3: CASSLVRQGNTEAFF. Here the CDR3 DNA reads TGCGCCAGCAGCTTGGTCCGCCAGGGGAACACTGAAGCTTTCTTT.

The V call is TRBV19, the J call TRBJ1-3; TRBD1 might be the D (5 bases). CDR3 length: 19 amino acids. The V gene's germline CDR1 is LNHDA and CDR2 SQIVND (reference sequence). Between the trimmed V and J ends, which lost 5 bases and 0 bases, there was a span of 23 bases. The CDR3 DNA reads TGTGCCAGTAGTTTTCGGGCATCCGGGACTGACCACTCTGGAAACACCATATATTTT. It codes for CASSFRASGTDHSGNTIYF.

This rearrangement joins TRBV19 to TRBJ2-4; 7 bases align to TRBD2. Germline CDR1 reads LNHDA; CDR2 reads SQIVND (reference sequence). The CDR3 runs 17 residues. V lost 3 bases and J lost 2; bases outside the gene matches: 10. CDR3 in amino acids: CASSIGPGGLTKNIQYF. The CDR3, as DNA: TGTGCCAGTAGTATTGGACCGGGGGGTTTGACCAAAAACATTCAGTACTTC.

J is TRBJ2-3 and V is TRBV18; D gene ambiguous. The CDR3 has 12 residues. Germline CDR1 KGHSH, CDR2 LQKENI. The V end was cut by 6 bases, the J end by 0 bases, with 4 bases between. The CDR3 DNA reads TGTGCCAGCTCGACCAGCACAGATACGCAGTATTTT. This translates into CASSTSTDTQYF.

The rearrangement uses TRBV4-1 and TRBJ2-2; D perhaps matches TRBD1 (5 bases). Trimming stripped 0 bases from V and 2 bases from J, with 10 bases between. Germline V lookup: CDR1 MGHRA, CDR2 YSYEKL. This CDR3 region has 16 residues. The CDR3, as DNA: TGCGCCAGCAGCCAAGACCACAGGAGAAACACCGGGGAGCTGTTTTTT. Its protein product is CASSQDHRRNTGELFF.

The CDR3 nucleotides read TGTGCCAGCAGCCACCGGGACAGGTCTCTGAAGCGGGTTTACAATGAGCAGTTCTTC. Protein sequence: CASSHRDRSLKRVYNEQFF. The V and J genes are TRBV7-8 and TRBJ2-1; 8 bases agree with TRBD1. The CDR3 is 19 residues long. The V segment lost 5 bases and the J segment 4 bases; nucleotides outside the gene matches: 19. The germline V gene has CDR1 SGHVS and CDR2 FQNEAQ. The whole variable domain, remainder taken from reference TRBV7-8 and TRBJ2-1, is GAGVSQSPRYKVAKRGQDVALRCDPISGHVSLFWYQQALGQGPEFLTYFQNEAQLDKSGLPSDRFFAERPEGSVSTLKIQRTQQEDSAVYLCASSHRDRSLKRVYNEQFFGPGTRLTVL.

This chain joins TRBV6-5 and TRBJ1-1; 10 bases map to TRBD1. From germline, CDR1 is MNHEY and CDR2 SVGAGI. The junction had 2 bases not matched to a gene; V was cut back by 0 bases and J by 4 bases. There are 15 residues in the CDR3. The CDR3 DNA is TGTGCCAGCAGTTACTCGACAGGGGGCTTCACTGAAGCTTTCTTT. Its protein product is CASSYSTGGFTEAFF.